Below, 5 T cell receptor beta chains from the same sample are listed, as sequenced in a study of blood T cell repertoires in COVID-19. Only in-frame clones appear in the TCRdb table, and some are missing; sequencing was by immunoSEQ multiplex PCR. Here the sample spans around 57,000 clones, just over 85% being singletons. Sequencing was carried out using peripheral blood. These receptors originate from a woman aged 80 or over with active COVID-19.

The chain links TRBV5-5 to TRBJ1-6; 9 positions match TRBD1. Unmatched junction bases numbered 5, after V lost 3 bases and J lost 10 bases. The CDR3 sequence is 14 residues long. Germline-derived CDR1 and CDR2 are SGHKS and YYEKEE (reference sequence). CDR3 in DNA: TGTGCCAGCAGCTGGGACAGGGAAAGGTCACCCCTCCACTTT. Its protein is CASSWDRERSPLHF. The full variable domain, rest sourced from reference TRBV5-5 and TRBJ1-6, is DAGVTQSPTHLIKTRGQQVTLRCSPISGHKSVSWYQQVLGQGPQFIFQYYEKEERGRGNFPDRFSARQFPNYSSELNVNALLLGDSALYLCASSWDRERSPLHFGNGTRLTVT.

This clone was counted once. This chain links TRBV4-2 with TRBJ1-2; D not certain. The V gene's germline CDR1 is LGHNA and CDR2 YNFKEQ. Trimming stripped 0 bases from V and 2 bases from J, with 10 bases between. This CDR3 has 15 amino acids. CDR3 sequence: CASSQDMSLNYGYTF. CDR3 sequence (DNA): TGTGCCAGCAGCCAAGATATGTCCTTAAACTATGGCTACACCTTC.

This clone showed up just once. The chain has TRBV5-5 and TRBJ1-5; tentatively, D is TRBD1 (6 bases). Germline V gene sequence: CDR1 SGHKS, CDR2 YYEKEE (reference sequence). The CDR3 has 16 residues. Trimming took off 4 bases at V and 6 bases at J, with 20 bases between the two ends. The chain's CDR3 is CASSPAVDRLGQPQHF. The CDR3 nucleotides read TGTGCCAGCAGCCCCGCGGTTGACAGGCTCGGTCAGCCCCAGCATTTT.

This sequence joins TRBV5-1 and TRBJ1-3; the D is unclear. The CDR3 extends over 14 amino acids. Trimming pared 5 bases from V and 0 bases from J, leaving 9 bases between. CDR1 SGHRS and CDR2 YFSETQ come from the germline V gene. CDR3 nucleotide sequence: TGCGCCAGCAGGGAGGGTTTCTCTGGAAACACCATATATTTT. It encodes CASREGFSGNTIYF. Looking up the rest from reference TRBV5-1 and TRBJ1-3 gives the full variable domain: KAGVTQTPRYLIKTRGQQVTLSCSPISGHRSVSWYQQTPGQGLQFLFEYFSETQRNKGNFPGRFSGRQFSNSRSEMNVSTLELGDSALYLCASREGFSGNTIYFGEGSWLTVV.

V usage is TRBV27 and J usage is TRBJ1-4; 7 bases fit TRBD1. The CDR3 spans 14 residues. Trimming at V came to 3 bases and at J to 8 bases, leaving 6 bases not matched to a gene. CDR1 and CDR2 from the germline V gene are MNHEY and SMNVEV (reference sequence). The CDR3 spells CASSFDRASEKLFF. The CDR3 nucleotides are TGTGCCAGCAGTTTCGACAGGGCCTCGGAAAAACTGTTTTTT.